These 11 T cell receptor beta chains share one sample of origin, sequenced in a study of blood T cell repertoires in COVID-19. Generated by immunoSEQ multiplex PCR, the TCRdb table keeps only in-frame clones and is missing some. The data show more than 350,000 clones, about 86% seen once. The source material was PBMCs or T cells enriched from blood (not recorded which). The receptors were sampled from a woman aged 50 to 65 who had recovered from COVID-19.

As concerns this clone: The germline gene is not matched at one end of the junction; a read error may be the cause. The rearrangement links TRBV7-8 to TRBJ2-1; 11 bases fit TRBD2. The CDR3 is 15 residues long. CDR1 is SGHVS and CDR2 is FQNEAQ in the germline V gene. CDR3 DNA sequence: TGTGCCAGCAGCCTAGCGGGGGGAATTTTTTTTGAGCAGTTCTTC. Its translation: CASSLAGGIFFEQFF.

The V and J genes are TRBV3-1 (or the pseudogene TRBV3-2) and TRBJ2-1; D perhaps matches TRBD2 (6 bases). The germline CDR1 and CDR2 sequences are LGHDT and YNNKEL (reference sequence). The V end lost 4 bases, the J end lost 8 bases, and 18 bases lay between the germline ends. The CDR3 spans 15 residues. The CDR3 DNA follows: TGTGCCAGCAGCCGCGGGGTAGCCCCCCACGATGAGCAGTTCTTC. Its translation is CASSRGVAPHDEQFF.

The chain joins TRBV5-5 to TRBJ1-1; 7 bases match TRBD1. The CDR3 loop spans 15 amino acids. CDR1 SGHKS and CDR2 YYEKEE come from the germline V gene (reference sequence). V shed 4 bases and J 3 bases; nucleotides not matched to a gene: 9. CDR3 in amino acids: CASSQLTGWDTEAFF. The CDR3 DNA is TGTGCCAGCAGCCAGCTGACAGGGTGGGACACTGAAGCTTTCTTT.

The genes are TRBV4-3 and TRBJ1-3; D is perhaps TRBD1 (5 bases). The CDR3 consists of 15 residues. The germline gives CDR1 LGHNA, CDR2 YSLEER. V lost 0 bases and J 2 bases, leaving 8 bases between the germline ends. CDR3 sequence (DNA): TGCGCCAGCAGCCAAGACAGGGTGACTGGAAACACCATATATTTT. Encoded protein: CASSQDRVTGNTIYF.

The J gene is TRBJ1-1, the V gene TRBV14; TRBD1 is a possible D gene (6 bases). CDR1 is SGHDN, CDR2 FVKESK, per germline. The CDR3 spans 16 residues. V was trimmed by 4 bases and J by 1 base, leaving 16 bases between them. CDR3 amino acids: CASSLGDTLTNTEAFF. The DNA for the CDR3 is TGTGCCAGCAGCCTCGGGGACACACTGACGAACACTGAAGCTTTCTTT. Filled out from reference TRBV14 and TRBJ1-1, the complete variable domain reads EAGVTQFPSHSVIEKGQTVTLRCDPISGHDNLYWYRRVMGKEIKFLLHFVKESKQDESGMPNNRFLAERTGGTYSTLKVQPAELEDSGVYFCASSLGDTLTNTEAFFGQGTRLTVV.

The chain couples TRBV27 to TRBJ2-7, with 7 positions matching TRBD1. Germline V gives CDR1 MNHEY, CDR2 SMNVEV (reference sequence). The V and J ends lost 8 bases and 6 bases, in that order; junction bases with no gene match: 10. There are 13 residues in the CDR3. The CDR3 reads CASRPGGVGEQYF. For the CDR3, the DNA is TGTGCCAGCCGCCCAGGGGGAGTCGGCGAGCAGTACTTC.

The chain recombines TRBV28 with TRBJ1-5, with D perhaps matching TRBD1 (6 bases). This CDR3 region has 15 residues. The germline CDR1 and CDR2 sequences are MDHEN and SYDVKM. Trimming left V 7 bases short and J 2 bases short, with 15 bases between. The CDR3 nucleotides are TGTGCCAGCAACCAGGGAGGGGGAGGCAATCAGCCCCAGCATTTT. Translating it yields CASNQGGGGNQPQHF.

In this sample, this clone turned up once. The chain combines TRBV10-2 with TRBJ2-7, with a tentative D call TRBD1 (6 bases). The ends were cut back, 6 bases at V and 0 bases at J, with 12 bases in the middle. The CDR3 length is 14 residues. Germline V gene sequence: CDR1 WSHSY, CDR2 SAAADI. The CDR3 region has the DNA TGCGCCAGCAGCAGGGGCGTCAGCTCCTACGAGCAGTACTTC. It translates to CASSRGVSSYEQYF.

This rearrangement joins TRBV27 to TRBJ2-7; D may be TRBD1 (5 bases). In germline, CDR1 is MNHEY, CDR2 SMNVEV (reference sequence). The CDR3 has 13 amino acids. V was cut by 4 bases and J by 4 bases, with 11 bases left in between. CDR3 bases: TGTGCCAGCAGTTATGAAGGGGCGTACGAGCAGTACTTC. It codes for CASSYEGAYEQYF.

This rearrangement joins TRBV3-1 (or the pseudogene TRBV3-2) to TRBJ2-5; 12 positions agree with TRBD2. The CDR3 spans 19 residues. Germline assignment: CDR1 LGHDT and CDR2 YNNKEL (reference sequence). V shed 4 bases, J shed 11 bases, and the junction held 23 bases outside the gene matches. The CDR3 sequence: CASSPGWGTGTSGGPPQYF. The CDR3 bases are TGTGCCAGCAGCCCAGGATGGGGGACAGGTACTAGCGGGGGGCCCCCACAGTACTTC.

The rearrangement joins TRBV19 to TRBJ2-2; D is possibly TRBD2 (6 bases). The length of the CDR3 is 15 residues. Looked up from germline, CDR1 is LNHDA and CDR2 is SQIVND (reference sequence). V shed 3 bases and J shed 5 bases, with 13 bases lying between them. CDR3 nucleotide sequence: TGTGCCAGTAGTATTCTTAAAGGGACTACCGGGGAGCTGTTTTTT. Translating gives CASSILKGTTGELFF.